This TCR beta chain was obtained from a study of technical replicates of blood from several donors. The table came from immunoSEQ multiplex PCR; TCRdb's copy has only in-frame clones and leaves some out. The table has about 81,000 clones, 95% to 97% seen once; the top ten hold around 0.2%. Germline V gives CDR1 SQVTM, CDR2 ANQGSEA. The germline V and J ends were trimmed by 4 bases and 3 bases, with 15 bases remaining between them. The CDR3 has 14 amino acids. The V call is TRBV29-1, the J call TRBJ1-1; no reliable D call. Material: T cells isolated from PBMCs. This TCR was recovered from a human donor in good health. CDR3 region: CSVGHPGEDTEAFF. CDR3 bases: TGCAGCGTTGGTCATCCGGGTGAGGACACTGAAGCTTTCTTT.